Presented here are 8 T cell receptor beta chains from one specimen sequenced in a study of CD8 T cells in Susac syndrome. The authors reverse transcribed roughly 0.5 to 1 ug RNA with random hexamers. TCRdb recomputed calls from the immunoSEQ multiplex PCR reads with MiXCR, one row per CDR3 protein. Of about 130,000 distinct CDR3 sequences listed, 80% to 95% are singletons. Sample: CD8+ T cells from PBMCs. The origin of the receptors is a human donor with multiple sclerosis.

The DNA for the CDR3 is TGTGCCAGCAGCGTAGGAGGGGGGTCTAATGAAAAACTGTTTTTT. It codes for CASSVGGGSNEKLFF. V and J are TRBV9 and TRBJ1-4; D possibly corresponds to TRBD1 (6 bases). The germline V gene encodes CDR1 SGDLS and CDR2 YYNGEE. The CDR3 loop spans 15 amino acids. The V and J ends lost 0 bases and 3 bases respectively, with 9 bases between them.

The V and J genes are TRBV5-1 and TRBJ2-7; no firm D call. The CDR3 is 16 amino acids. Germline V gene lookup returns CDR1 SGHRS and CDR2 YFSETQ. Trimming shortened V by 0 bases and J by 5 bases, and 18 bases separated the two germline ends. The CDR3 region is CASSLELAASGDEQYF. The CDR3 coding sequence is TGCGCCAGCAGCTTGGAGCTTGCGGCATCCGGCGACGAGCAGTACTTC. Using reference TRBV5-1 and TRBJ2-7 for the parts outside the CDR3, the full variable domain is KAGVTQTPRYLIKTRGQQVTLSCSPISGHRSVSWYQQTPGQGLQFLFEYFSETQRNKGNFPGRFSGRQFSNSRSEMNVSTLELGDSALYLCASSLELAASGDEQYFGPGTRLTVT.

This clonotype appeared once. The chain is built from TRBV6-5 and TRBJ2-7, with D unresolved. With 8 bases removed from V and 5 bases from J, the gap between germline ends came to 19 bases. The CDR3 has 14 amino acids. Germline V gives CDR1 MNHEY, CDR2 SVGAGI. The CDR3: CASATPFAAHEQYF. In DNA form, the CDR3 reads TGTGCCAGCGCGACGCCATTCGCGGCTCACGAGCAGTACTTC.

The gene calls are TRBV20-1 and TRBJ2-7; possible D gene TRBD1, 5 bases. This CDR3 contains 15 residues. Germline V gives CDR1 DFQATT, CDR2 SNEGSKA (reference sequence). Trimming cost V 0 bases and J 2 bases, with 14 bases left between them. The CDR3 nucleotides are TGCAGTGCTAGAGATTTGTGGCAGGGCACCTACGAGCAGTACTTC. Translation: CSARDLWQGTYEQYF.

The chain uses TRBV2 and TRBJ1-5; no reliable D call. The ends were cut back, 4 bases at V and 5 bases at J, with 9 bases in the middle. CDR1 is SNHLY and CDR2 is FYNNEI in the germline V gene. This CDR3 is built from 13 residues. DNA for the CDR3: TGTGCCAGCAGTGTTTGGGGTCATCAGCCCCAGCATTTT. Translation: CASSVWGHQPQHF.

CDR3 in DNA: TGTGCCAGCAGCCAAGGAATAGGAGGGCTGAACACTGAAGCTTTCTTT. Its protein is CASSQGIGGLNTEAFF. V gene TRBV14 combines with J gene TRBJ1-1; D is undetermined. Germline CDR1 and CDR2: SGHDN and FVKESK. The CDR3 runs 16 residues. V was cut by 1 base and J by 0 bases, with 12 bases left in between.

This CDR3 is CASSLEGTYNEQFF. The CDR3 nucleotides read TGTGCCAGCAGCTTAGAGGGAACGTACAATGAGCAGTTCTTC. The rearrangement joins TRBV5-4 to TRBJ2-1; possible D gene TRBD2, 5 bases. V was clipped by 2 bases and J by 4 bases, with 10 bases between them. The CDR3 length is 14 residues. Germline CDR1 reads SGHNT; CDR2 reads YYREEE (reference sequence).

This clonotype was observed once. The genes are TRBV7-9 and TRBJ1-5; D remains ambiguous. V dropped 5 bases and J dropped 4 bases, with 15 bases sitting between them. Germline V gene data show CDR1 as SEHNR and CDR2 as FQNEAQ (reference sequence). CDR3 length equals 15 residues. The CDR3 spells CASSPPGDPNQPQHF. In nucleotides, the CDR3 is TGTGCCAGCAGCCCGCCGGGAGACCCAAATCAGCCCCAGCATTTT.